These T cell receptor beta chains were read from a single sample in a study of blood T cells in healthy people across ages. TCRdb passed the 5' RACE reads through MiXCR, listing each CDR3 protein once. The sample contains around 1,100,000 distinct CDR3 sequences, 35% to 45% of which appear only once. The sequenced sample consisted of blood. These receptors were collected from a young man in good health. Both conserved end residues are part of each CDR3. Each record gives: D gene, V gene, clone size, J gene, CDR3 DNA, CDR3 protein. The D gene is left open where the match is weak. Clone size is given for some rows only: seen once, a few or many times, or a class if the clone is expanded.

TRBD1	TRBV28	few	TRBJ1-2	TGTGCCAGCATCCCGGGACAGGGGGTTTCTCGCTATGGCTACACCTTC	CASIPGQGVSRYGYTF
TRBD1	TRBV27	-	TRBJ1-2	TGTGCCAGCAGTTCCAGGGGGCGTCATGGCTACACCTTC	CASSSRGRHGYTF
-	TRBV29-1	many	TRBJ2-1	TGCAGCGTTTTGGTCGTGGTAACCAAGGAGCAGTTCTTC	CSVLVVVTKEQFF
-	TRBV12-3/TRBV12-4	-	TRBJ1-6	TGTGCCAGCACCCCGGGACTGCGCTCACCCCTCCACTTT	CASTPGLRSPLHF
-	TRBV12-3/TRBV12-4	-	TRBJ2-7	TGTGCCAGCAGCCTCTTTATGACAGCCTTCTACGAGCAGTACTTC	CASSLFMTAFYEQYF
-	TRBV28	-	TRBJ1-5	TGTGCCAGCAACAGAGGGGGGTCTGTTCAGCCCCAGCATTTT	CASNRGGSVQPQHF
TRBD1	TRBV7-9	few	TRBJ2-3	TGTGCCAGCAACTTTGAGACAGGGTCTGATACGCAGTATTTT	CASNFETGSDTQYF
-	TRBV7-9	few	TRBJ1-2	TGTGCCAGCAGCTTAGCCCTGGGCCAGCGAGCTAACTATGGCTACACCTTC	CASSLALGQRANYGYTF
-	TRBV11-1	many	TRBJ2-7	TGTGCCAGCATCCGACCAGGGACCTACGAGCAGTACTTC	CASIRPGTYEQYF
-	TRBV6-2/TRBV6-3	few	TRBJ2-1	TGTGCCAGCAGTTCCTCCCCTGCGAGCTCCTACAATGAGCAGTTCTTC	CASSSSPASSYNEQFF
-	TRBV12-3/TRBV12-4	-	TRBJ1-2	TGTGCCAGCAGAAGTGAGGGGGGGCGCGGCTACACCTTC	CASRSEGGRGYTF
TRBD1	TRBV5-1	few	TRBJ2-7	TGCGCCAGCAGCTTGGATGGGACAGTGGGGAACTACGAGCAGTACTTC	CASSLDGTVGNYEQYF
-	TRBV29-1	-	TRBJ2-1	TGCAGCGTTGAGAGCCTAGTAACCTACAATGAGCAGTTCTTC	CSVESLVTYNEQFF
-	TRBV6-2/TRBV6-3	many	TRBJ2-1	TGTGCCAGCAACATCGTCCAGGGGTACAATGAGCAGTTCTTC	CASNIVQGYNEQFF
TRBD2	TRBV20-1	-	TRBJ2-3	TGCAGTGCACCAAGCGGGGGGGCCGTAAGGGATACGCAGTATTTT	CSAPSGGAVRDTQYF
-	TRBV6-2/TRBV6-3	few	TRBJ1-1	TGTGCCAGCAGTTACGGGGGGATTGAAGCTTTCTTT	CASSYGGIEAFF
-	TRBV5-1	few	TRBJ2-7	TGCGCCAGCAGCTTTACGGACCGAAATCGCGAGCAGTACTTC	CASSFTDRNREQYF
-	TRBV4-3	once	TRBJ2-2	TGCGCCAGCGCCGAAGGGGTTTTAAGGACCGGGGAGCTGTTTTTT	CASAEGVLRTGELFF
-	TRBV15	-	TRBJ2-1	TGTGCCACCAGCAGAGAATTACAGGGAAGGTTCAAGGAGCAGTTCTTC	CATSRELQGRFKEQFF
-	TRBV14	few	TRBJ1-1	TGTGCCAGCAGCCCCCTAGGGCAGGGGATGAACACTGAAGCTTTCTTT	CASSPLGQGMNTEAFF
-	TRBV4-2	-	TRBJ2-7	TGTGCCAGCAGCCACGGATCTCAGGGCTACGAGCAGTACTTC	CASSHGSQGYEQYF
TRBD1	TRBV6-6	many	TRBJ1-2	TGTGCCAGCAGTCTACAGGGGTTCGGGGGCTACACCTTC	CASSLQGFGGYTF
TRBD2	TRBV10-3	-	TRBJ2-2	TGTGCCATCAGTGACCCCGACGGACTAGCGGGTAACACCGGGGAGCTGTTTTTT	CAISDPDGLAGNTGELFF
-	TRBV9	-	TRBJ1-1	TGTGCCAGCAGCGTAGTACCGGGGGGGGTAGCTTTCTTT	CASSVVPGGVAFF
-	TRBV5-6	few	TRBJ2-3	TGTGCCAGCAGCCGGTCCAGCGGCCCCCGAGGAACAGATACGCAGTATTTT	CASSRSSGPRGTDTQYF
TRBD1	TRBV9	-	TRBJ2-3	TGTGCCAGCAGCGGGACAGGGGGCAGCACAGATACGCAGTATTTT	CASSGTGGSTDTQYF
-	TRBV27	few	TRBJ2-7	TGTGCCAGCGCAGGTGGGGGGCCCTCCTACGAGCAGTACTTC	CASAGGGPSYEQYF
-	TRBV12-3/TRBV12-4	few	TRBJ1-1	TGTGCCAGCAGTTTTCATCAGAAAAACACTGAAGCTTTCTTT	CASSFHQKNTEAFF
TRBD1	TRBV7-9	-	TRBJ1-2	TGTGCCAGCAGCTTAGCGCTACGGGACAGCTATGGCTACACCTTC	CASSLALRDSYGYTF
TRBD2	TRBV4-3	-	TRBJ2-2	TGCGCCAGCAGCCAATATAGACTAGCGGGGGTCGGGGAGCTGTTTTTT	CASSQYRLAGVGELFF
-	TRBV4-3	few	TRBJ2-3	TGCGCCAGCAGCTCCCGAGGACAGATTCGAGGGGATACGCAGTATTTT	CASSSRGQIRGDTQYF
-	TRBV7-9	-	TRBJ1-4	TGTGCCAGCAGCTTAGTAGAACGAGAAAAACTGTTTTTT	CASSLVEREKLFF
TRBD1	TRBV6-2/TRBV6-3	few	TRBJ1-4	TGTGCCAGCAGTTACCACCGGGACAGCGAAAAACTGTTTTTT	CASSYHRDSEKLFF
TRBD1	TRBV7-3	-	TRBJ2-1	TGTGCCAGCAGCTTAGGACAGGCGGACAATGAGCAGTTCTTC	CASSLGQADNEQFF
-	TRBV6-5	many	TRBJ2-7	TGTGCCAGCAGTTACGGGACAACCTACGAGCAGTACTTC	CASSYGTTYEQYF
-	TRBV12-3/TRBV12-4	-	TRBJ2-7	TGTGCCAGCAGACTCCACTGCGAGCAGTACTTC	CASRLHCEQYF
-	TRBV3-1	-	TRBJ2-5	TGTGCCAGCAGCCAAGATGTAGAGACCCAGTACTTC	CASSQDVETQYF
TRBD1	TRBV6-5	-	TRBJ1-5	TGTGCCAGCAGTTACTACAGGGGCGGCAATCAGCCCCAGCATTTT	CASSYYRGGNQPQHF
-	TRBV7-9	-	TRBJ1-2	TGTGCCAGCAGCTTAGGATTGGAAGGCTATGGCTACACCTTC	CASSLGLEGYGYTF
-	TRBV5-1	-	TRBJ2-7	TGCGCCAGCAGCTCAGGGGCGGCAGTTTACGAGCAGTACTTC	CASSSGAAVYEQYF
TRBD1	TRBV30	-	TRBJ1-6	TGTGCCTGGACTTACAGGGGAAGCAATTCACCCCTCCACTTT	CAWTYRGSNSPLHF
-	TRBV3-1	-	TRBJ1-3	TGTGCCAGCAGCCGGGGTGCCGGAAACACCATATATTTT	CASSRGAGNTIYF
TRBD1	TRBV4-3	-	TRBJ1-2	TGCGCCAGCAGCAAGCGCCCGGGACAGGAGATTCTCTATGGCTACACCTTC	CASSKRPGQEILYGYTF
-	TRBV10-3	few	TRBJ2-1	TGTGCCATCAGTGAGGACCACGGGGCCTACAATGAGCAGTTCTTC	CAISEDHGAYNEQFF
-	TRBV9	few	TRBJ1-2	TGTGCCAGCAGCGTAGCTCCAGGGGACTACTATGGCTACACCTTC	CASSVAPGDYYGYTF
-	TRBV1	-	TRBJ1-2	TGCACCAGCAGCCAAGATAAACGGTTATTGGAGGTTATACAGTATGGTTACACCTTC	CTSSQDKRLLEVIQYGYTF